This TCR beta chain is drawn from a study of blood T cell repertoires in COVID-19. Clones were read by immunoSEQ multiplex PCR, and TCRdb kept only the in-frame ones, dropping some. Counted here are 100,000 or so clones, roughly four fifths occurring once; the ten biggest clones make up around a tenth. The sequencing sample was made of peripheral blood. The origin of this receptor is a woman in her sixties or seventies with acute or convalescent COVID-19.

CDR3 protein: CASSYDGQAEAFF. The CDR3 DNA reads as TGTGCCAGCAGTTACGATGGGCAGGCTGAAGCTTTCTTT. The gene calls are TRBV6-5 and TRBJ1-1; D not certain. This CDR3 region has 13 residues. Germline V gene lookup returns CDR1 MNHEY and CDR2 SVGAGI. V gave up 2 bases and J gave up 6 bases, with 10 bases separating them.